This T cell receptor beta chain was identified during a study of blood T cell repertoires in COVID-19. Study details: Italy, Spain and the United States were the sources of the convalescent and acute COVID-19 samples. Nucleic acid was either cDNA or gDNA, and it came from T cells, B-cell-depleted T cells, or PBMCs.

Authors' analysis steps: Using reference gene primer amplification, nucleated cell counts were estimated. The method was immunoSEQ multiplex PCR; TCRdb's version includes in-frame clones alone and lacks a portion of them. V, J and clone size are those of that table, while D and trimming were read from the DNA. The sample has some 17,000 clones; approximately 92% are singletons. Germline CDR1 and CDR2: SGDLS and YYNGEE. V dropped 2 bases and J dropped 5; count of bases not matched to a gene: 7. This CDR3 is built from 15 residues. The receptor was derived from a man aged 55 to 70 with active COVID-19. The specimen was peripheral blood. The gene calls are TRBV9 and TRBJ2-5; 9 bases line up with TRBD2. CDR3 region: CASSVGTSRGETQYF. The CDR3 coding sequence is TGTGCCAGCAGCGTGGGGACTAGCAGGGGGGAGACCCAGTACTTC.